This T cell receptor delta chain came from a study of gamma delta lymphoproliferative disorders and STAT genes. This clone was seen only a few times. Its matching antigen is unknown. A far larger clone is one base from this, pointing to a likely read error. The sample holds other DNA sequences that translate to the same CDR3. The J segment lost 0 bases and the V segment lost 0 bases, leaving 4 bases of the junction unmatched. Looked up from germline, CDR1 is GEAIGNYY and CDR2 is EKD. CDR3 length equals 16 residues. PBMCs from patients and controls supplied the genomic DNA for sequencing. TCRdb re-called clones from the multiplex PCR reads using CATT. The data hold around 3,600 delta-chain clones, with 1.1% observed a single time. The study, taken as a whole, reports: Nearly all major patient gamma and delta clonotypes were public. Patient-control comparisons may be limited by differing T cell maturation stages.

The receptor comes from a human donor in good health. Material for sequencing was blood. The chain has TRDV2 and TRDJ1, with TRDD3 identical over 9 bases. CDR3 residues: CACDTLLGEYTDKLIF. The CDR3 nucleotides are TGTGCCTGTGACACCCTACTGGGGGAATACACCGATAAACTCATCTTT.